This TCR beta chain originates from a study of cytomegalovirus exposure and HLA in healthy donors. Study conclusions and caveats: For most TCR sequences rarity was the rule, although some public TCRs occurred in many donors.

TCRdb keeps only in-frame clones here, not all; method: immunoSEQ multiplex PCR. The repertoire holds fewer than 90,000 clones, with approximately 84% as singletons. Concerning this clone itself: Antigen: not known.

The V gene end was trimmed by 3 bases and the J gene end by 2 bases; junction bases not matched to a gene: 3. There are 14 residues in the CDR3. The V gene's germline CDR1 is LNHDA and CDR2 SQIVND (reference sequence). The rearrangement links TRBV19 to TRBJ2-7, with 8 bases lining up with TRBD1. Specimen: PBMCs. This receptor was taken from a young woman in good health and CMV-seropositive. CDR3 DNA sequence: TGTGCCAGTAGTATCCCGGGACAGGCCTACGAGCAGTACTTC. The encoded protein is CASSIPGQAYEQYF.